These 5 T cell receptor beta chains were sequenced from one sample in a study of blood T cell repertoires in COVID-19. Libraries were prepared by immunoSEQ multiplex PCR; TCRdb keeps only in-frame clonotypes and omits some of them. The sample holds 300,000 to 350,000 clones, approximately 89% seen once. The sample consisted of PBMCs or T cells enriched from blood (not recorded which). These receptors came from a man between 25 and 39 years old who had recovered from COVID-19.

The CDR3 is CASSQDMGGALSYEQYF. The CDR3 coding sequence is TGTGCCAGCAGCCAAGATATGGGCGGGGCTCTCTCCTACGAGCAGTACTTC. The V and J genes are TRBV3-1 (or the pseudogene TRBV3-2) and TRBJ2-7, with a weak D call TRBD2 (6 bases). Looked up from germline, CDR1 is LGHDT and CDR2 is YNNKEL (reference sequence). The CDR3 runs to 17 residues. Trimming removed 0 bases at V and 0 bases at J, with 15 bases between.

This CDR3 reads CATSSRGTPRENQPQHF. The CDR3 nucleotides read TGTGCCACCAGCAGCAGGGGGACACCGAGAGAAAATCAGCCCCAGCATTTT. V gene TRBV15 combines with J gene TRBJ1-5; 7 bases line up with TRBD1. V lost 3 bases to trimming and J lost 4 bases; unmatched junction nucleotides: 12. The CDR3 has 17 residues. The germline gives CDR1 LNHNV, CDR2 YYDKDF (reference sequence). Full variable domain (missing parts from reference TRBV15 and TRBJ1-5): DAMVIQNPRYQVTQFGKPVTLSCSQTLNHNVMYWYQQKSSQAPKLLFHYYDKDFNNEADTPDNFQSRRPNTSFCFLDIRSPGLGDTAMYLCATSSRGTPRENQPQHFGDGTRLSIL.

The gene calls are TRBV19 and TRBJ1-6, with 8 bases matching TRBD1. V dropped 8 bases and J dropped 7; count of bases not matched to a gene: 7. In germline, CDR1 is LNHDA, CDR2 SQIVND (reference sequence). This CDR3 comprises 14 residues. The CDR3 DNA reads TGTGCCAGTCTCCCCCGGGACAGGAATTCACCCCTCCACTTT. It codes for CASLPRDRNSPLHF.

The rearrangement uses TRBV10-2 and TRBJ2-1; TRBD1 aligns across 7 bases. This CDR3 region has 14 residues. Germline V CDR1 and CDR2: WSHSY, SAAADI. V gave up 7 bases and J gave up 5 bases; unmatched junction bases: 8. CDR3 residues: CASNAGTDHNEQFF. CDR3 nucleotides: TGCGCCAGCAATGCCGGGACAGACCACAATGAGCAGTTCTTC.

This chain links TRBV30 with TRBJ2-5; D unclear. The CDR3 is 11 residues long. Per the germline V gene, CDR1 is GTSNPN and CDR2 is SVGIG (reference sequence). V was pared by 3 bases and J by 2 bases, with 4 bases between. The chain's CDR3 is CAWSPQETQYF. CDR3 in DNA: TGTGCCTGGAGCCCTCAAGAGACCCAGTACTTC.